These T cell receptor beta chains were read from a single sample in a study of T-cell memory formation after mild COVID-19. TCRdb processed the 5' RACE reads anew with MiXCR; each CDR3 protein has one entry. Of about 180,000 distinct CDR3 sequences listed, 18% are singletons. Sequenced sample: PBMCs or a T cell subset sorted from them (not recorded which). These receptor sequences come from a man younger than 35 who had mild COVID-19 (a few samples of this study predate the infection). Cell type and time point are not known. The CDR3 runs from the conserved cysteine through the conserved F or W. Each record gives: V gene, J gene, D gene, CDR3 protein. The D gene is left open where the match is weak.

>TRBV20-1|TRBJ1-1|NA
CSARDRVVNTEALF
>TRBV4-1|TRBJ2-3|TRBD1
CASSQDKGQGVPDTQYF
>TRBV11-2|TRBJ2-3|NA
CASSSRDLTDTQYF
>TRBV7-2|TRBJ2-5|NA
CASSSLGESRQETQYF
>TRBV20-1|TRBJ1-5|NA
CSGRGPSGTDQPQHF
>TRBV20-1|TRBJ2-1|TRBD2
CSANGLAGYNEQFF
>TRBV6-1|TRBJ1-1|NA
CASSERNRENTEAFF
>TRBV12-3/TRBV12-4|TRBJ2-5|NA
CASSPRGAPGGETQYF
>TRBV9|TRBJ1-2|NA
CASSAFLLGYTF
>TRBV18|TRBJ2-6|NA
CASSPLTGGPGANVLTF
>TRBV20-1|TRBJ1-5|NA
CSALEGGGNSNQPQHF
>TRBV6-6|TRBJ2-2|NA
CASGDPPTGELFF
>TRBV5-1|TRBJ1-4|NA
CASSWNSNEKLFF
>TRBV14|TRBJ2-5|NA
CASSQDLSSQETQYF
>TRBV7-9|TRBJ1-2|NA
CASSLDWDSYGYTF
>TRBV11-2|TRBJ2-7|TRBD1
CASRDARTGNYEQYF
>TRBV6-5|TRBJ1-4|TRBD1
CASSYSTGGSTLFF
>TRBV4-3|TRBJ1-4|NA
CASSQEFNEKLFF
>TRBV5-1|TRBJ2-5|NA
CASSLAGGGETQYF
>TRBV9|TRBJ2-1|TRBD1
CASSVPEDRGGYGEGDEQFF
>TRBV25-1|TRBJ2-3|NA
CASSPALRTDTQYF
>TRBV5-1|TRBJ2-1|TRBD1
CASSSPGQGYNEQFF
>TRBV7-2|TRBJ1-5|TRBD1
CASSPKGDRNQPQHF
>TRBV3-2|TRBJ2-3|NA
CASSQDKARGTDTQYF
>TRBV15|TRBJ2-5|TRBD2
CATSRPAGGHETQYF
>TRBV20-1|TRBJ1-2|TRBD1
CSARNRGYGYTF
>TRBV12-5|TRBJ1-1|NA
CASARNTEAFF